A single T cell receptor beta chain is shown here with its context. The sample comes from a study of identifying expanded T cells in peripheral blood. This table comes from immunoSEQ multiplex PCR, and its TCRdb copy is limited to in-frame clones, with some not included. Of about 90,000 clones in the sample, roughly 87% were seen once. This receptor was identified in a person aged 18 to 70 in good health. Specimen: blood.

CDR3 DNA: TGTGCCAGTAGTACATTGGACAGGGTTGGAGCTTTCTTT. It translates to CASSTLDRVGAFF. The rearrangement links TRBV19 to TRBJ1-1; TRBD1 aligns across 8 bases. This CDR3 region has 13 residues. Germline CDR1 is LNHDA and CDR2 is SQIVND (reference sequence). Trimming removed 4 bases from V and 10 bases from J; junction bases left unmatched: 8.